This T cell receptor beta chain was recovered during a study of blood T cell repertoires in COVID-19. The wider study: Recovered Cohort 3 donors showed two negative PCRs, clearance, or symptom resolution. Samples came from the United States, Italy and Spain, spanning acute and convalescent COVID-19.

V was shortened by 2 bases and J by 2 bases, with 13 bases between the two germline ends. CDR1 and CDR2 (germline): KGHDR, SFDVKD. The CDR3 is 16 residues long. Produced via immunoSEQ multiplex PCR; TCRdb's table is partial and in-frame only. The table shows 200,000 or so clones, with about nine tenths occurring only once. Assignment of participants to cohorts was predicated upon participant-reported clinical history. Material: PBMCs or T cells enriched from blood (not recorded which). The chain carries TRBV24-1 and TRBJ2-3, with D possibly being TRBD1 (6 bases). This sequence was found in a man aged 25 to 40 in a cohort exposed to, infected with or recovered from COVID-19 (not recorded which). DNA of the CDR3: TGTGCCACCAGTGATTCACAGGGTTGGGCCACAGATACGCAGTATTTT. Its translation is CATSDSQGWATDTQYF.